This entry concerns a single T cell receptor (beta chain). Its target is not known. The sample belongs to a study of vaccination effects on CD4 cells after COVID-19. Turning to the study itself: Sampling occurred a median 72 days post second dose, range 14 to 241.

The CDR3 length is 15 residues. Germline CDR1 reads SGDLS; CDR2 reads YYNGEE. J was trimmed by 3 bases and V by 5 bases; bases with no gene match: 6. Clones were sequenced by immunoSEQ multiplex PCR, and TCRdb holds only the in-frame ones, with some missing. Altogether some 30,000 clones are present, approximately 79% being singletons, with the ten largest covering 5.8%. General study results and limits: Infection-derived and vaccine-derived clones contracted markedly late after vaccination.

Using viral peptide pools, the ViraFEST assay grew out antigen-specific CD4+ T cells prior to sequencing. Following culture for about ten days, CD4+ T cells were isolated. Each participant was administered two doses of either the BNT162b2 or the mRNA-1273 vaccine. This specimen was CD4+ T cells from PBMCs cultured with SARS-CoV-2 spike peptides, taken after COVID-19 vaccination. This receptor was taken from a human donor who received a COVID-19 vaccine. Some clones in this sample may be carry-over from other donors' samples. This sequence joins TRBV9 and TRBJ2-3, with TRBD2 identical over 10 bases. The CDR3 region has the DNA TGTGCCAGCAGGGGATCTAGCGGGGGAACAGATACGCAGTATTTT. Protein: CASRGSSGGTDTQYF.